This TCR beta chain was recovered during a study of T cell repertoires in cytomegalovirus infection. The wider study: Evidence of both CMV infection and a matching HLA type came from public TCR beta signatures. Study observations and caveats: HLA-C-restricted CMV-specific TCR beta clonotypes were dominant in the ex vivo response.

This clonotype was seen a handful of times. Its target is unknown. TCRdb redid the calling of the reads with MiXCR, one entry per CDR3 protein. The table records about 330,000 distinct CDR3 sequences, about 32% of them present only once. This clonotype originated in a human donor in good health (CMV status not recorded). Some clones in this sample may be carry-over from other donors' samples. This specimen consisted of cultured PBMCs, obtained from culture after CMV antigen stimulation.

For the CDR3, the DNA is TGTGCCAGCAGTAGGACTAGCGGGAGACCCAATGAGCAGTTCTTC. Translating it yields CASSRTSGRPNEQFF. The chain employs TRBV28 and TRBJ2-1; TRBD2 aligns across 13 bases. The CDR3 covers 15 residues. Germline V lookup: CDR1 MDHEN, CDR2 SYDVKM. V lost 5 bases, J lost 6 bases, and 4 bases stayed unmatched.